What follows is one T cell receptor beta chain and its context. Its specificity is unknown. Assay used: immunoSEQ multiplex PCR; TCRdb lists only in-frame clones, some missing. Of 110,000 to 150,000 clones in the sample, more than 70% were seen once. This entry comes from a study of T cell responses to AZD1222 COVID-19 vaccine. Study-level points and caveats: Baseline serology detected seropositivity in only a handful of AZD1222 recipients.

Germline values: CDR1 GTSNPN, CDR2 SVGIG (reference sequence). The CDR3 totals 10 residues. Trimming took 5 bases from V and 9 from J, leaving 10 bases between them. The receptor's source is an adult who received the AZD1222 COVID-19 vaccine. V is TRBV30 and J is TRBJ2-5; D ambiguous. Sample: peripheral blood, taken 28 days after the second AZD1222 dose. The CDR3 bases are TGTGCCTGGGTTAGACAAGCCCAGTACTTC. It encodes CAWVRQAQYF.